Described below is a single T cell receptor (beta chain) sequence and its context. Antigen unknown. The CDR3 carries no conserved terminal phenylalanine or tryptophan, so it likely arises from a read error. No DNA is shown, since the ends of the CDR3 on it are uncertain; the CDR3 is the one TCRdb lists. Counting both end residues, the CDR3 totals 10 amino acids. Per the germline V gene, CDR1 is SGHTA and CDR2 is FQGNSA. These data come from a study of response to subunit inactivated influenza vaccine. Study conclusions and caveats: Only a handful of new T cells, the authors suggested, are recruited with each seasonal influenza vaccination.

TCRdb processed the RT-PCR reads anew with MiXCR; each CDR3 protein has one entry. The repertoire has 550,000 to 800,000 distinct CDR3 sequences, approximately 15% of them found once; the top ten carry under 14%. The sequence came from a man in his fifties who received an inactivated influenza vaccine. Sequences were derived from PBMCs from blood, sampled 11 to 12 days after vaccination. V gene TRBV7-2 combines with J gene TRBJ2-3; the tabulated D call, TRBD1, remains unverified against the DNA. CDR3 in amino acids: CASSPTHCPL.